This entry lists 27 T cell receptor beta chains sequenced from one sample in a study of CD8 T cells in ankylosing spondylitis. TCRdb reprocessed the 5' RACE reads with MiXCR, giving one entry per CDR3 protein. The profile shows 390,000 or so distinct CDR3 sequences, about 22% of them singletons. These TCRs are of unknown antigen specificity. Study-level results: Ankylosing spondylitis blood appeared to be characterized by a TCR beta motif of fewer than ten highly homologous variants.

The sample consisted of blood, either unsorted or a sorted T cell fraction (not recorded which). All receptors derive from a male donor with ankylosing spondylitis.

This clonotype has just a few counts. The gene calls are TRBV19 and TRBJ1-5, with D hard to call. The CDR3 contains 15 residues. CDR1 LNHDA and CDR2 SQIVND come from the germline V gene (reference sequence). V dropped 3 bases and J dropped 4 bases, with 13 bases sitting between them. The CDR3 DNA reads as TGTGCCAGTAGTATCGGGCAGGTCGGAAATCAGCCCCAGCATTTT. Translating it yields CASSIGQVGNQPQHF.

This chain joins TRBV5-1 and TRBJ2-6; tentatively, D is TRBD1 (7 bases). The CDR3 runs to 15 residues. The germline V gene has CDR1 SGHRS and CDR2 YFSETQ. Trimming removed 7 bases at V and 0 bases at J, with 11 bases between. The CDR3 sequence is CASQGGASGANVLTF. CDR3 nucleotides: TGCGCCAGCCAGGGGGGAGCCTCTGGGGCCAACGTCCTGACTTTC.

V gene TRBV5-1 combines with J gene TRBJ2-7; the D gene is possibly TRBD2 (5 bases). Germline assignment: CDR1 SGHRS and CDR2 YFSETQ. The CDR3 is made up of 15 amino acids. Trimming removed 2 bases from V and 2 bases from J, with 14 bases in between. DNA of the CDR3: TGCGCCAGCAGCTTTGGTGTGAGCGGAACCTACGAGCAGTACTTC. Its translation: CASSFGVSGTYEQYF.

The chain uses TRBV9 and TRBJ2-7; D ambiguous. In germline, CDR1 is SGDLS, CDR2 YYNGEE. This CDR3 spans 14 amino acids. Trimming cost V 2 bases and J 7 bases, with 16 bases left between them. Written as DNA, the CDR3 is TGTGCCAGCAGCGTTGGAACTCCTCTCGGGGAGCAGTACTTC. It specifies CASSVGTPLGEQYF.

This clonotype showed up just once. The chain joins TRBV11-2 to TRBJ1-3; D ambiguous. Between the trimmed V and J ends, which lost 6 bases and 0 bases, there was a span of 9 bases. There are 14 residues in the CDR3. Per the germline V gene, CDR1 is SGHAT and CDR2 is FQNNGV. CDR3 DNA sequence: TGTGCCAGCAGTACGGCCGACTCTGGAAACACCATATATTTT. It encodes CASSTADSGNTIYF.

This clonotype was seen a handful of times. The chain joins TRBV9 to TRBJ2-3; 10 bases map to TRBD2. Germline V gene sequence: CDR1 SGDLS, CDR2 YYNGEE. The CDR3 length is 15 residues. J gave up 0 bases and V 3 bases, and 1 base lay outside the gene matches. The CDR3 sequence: CASSALAGSTDTQYF. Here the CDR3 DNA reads TGTGCCAGCAGCGCACTAGCGGGGAGCACAGATACGCAGTATTTT.

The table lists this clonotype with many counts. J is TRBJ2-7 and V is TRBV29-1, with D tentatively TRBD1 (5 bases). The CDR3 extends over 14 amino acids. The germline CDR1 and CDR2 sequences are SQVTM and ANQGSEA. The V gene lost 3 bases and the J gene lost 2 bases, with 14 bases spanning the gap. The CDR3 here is CSVERQDNPYEQYF. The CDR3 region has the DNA TGCAGCGTTGAGCGCCAGGACAACCCCTACGAGCAGTACTTC.

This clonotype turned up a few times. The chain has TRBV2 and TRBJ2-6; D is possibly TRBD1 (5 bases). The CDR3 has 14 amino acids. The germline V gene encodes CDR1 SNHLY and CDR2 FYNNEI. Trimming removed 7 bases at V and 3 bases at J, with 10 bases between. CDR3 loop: CASNQGNGANVLTF. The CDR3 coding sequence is TGTGCCAGCAACCAGGGTAATGGGGCCAACGTCCTGACTTTC.

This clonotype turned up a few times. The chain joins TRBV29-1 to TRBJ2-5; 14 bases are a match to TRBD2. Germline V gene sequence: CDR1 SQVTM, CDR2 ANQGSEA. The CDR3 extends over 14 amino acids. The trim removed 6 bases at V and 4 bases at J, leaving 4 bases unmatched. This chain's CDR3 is CSVRLAGGPETQYF. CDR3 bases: TGCAGCGTCCGACTAGCGGGAGGGCCAGAGACCCAGTACTTC.

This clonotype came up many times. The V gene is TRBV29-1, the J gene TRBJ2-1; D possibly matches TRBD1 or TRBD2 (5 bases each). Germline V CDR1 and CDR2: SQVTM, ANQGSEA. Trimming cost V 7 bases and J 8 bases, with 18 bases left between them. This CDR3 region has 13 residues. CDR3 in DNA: TGCAGCGCCAGTACTGTTTTGGGGGATGAGCAGTTCTTC. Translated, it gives CSASTVLGDEQFF.

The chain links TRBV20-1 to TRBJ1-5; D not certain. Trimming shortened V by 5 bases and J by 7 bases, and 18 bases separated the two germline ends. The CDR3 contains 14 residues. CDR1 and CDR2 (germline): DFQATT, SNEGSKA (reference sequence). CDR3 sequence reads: CSAPEVGWEQPQHF. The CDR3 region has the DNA TGCAGTGCTCCTGAAGTCGGGTGGGAGCAGCCCCAGCATTTT.

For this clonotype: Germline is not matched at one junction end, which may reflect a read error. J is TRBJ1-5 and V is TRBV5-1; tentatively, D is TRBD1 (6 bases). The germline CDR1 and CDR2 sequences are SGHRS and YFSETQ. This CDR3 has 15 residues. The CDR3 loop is CASSLVGGQGQPHHF. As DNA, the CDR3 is TGCGCCAGCAGCTTGGTCGGGGGGCAGGGTCAGCCCCATCATTTT.

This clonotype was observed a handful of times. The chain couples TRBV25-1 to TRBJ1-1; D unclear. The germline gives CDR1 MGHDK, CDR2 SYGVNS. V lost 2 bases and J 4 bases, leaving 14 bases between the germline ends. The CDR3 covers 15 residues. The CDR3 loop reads CASSERFGEVTEAFF. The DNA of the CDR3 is TGTGCCAGCAGTGAAAGGTTCGGGGAGGTCACTGAAGCTTTCTTT.

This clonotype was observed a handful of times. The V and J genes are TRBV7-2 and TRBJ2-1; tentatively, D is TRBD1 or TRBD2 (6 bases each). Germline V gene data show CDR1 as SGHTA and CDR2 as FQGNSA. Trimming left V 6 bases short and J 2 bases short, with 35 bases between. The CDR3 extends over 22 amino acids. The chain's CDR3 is CASRPNPPTGTGGLYPYNEQFF. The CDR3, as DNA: TGTGCCAGCAGACCCAACCCCCCGACCGGGACTGGGGGGCTATACCCCTACAATGAGCAGTTCTTC.

Written as DNA, the CDR3 is TGTGCCAGCAGAACTACGGGGCTAGGGGTCAATGAGCAGTTCTTC. Its translation is CASRTTGLGVNEQFF. V gene TRBV6-4 combines with J gene TRBJ2-1; D could derive from TRBD1 or TRBD2 (5 bases each). Germline CDR1 reads MRHNA; CDR2 reads SNTAGT. Trimming removed 6 bases at V and 6 bases at J, with 18 bases between. This CDR3 is 15 amino acids long.

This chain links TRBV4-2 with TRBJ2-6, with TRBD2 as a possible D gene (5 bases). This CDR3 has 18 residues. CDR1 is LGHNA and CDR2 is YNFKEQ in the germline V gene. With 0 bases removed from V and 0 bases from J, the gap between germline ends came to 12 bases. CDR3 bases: TGTGCCAGCAGCCAAGACTGGACTGATTTCTCTGGGGCCAACGTCCTGACTTTC. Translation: CASSQDWTDFSGANVLTF.

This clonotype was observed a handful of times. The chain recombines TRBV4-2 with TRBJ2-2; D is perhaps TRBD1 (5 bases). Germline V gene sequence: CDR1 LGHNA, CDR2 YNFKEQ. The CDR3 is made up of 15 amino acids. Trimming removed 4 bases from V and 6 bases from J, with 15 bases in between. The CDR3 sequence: CASSLYQGKAGELFF. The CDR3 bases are TGTGCCAGCAGCCTCTATCAGGGCAAAGCCGGGGAGCTGTTTTTT.

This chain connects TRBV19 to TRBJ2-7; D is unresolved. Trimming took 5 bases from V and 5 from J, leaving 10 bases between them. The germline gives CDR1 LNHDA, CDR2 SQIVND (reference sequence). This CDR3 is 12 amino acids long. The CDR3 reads CASSSAFNEQYF. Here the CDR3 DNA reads TGTGCCAGTAGTTCCGCGTTCAACGAGCAGTACTTC.

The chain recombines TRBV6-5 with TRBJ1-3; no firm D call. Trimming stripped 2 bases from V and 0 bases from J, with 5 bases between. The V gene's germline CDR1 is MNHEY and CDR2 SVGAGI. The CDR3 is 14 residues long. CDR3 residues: CASSYGDSGNTIYF. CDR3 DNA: TGTGCCAGCAGTTACGGGGACTCTGGAAACACCATATATTTT.

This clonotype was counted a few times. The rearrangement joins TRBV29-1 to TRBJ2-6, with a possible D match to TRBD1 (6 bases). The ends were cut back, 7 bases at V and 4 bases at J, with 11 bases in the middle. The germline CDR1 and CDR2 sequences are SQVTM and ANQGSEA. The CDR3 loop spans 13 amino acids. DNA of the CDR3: TGCAGCGCAGGGGAGACGGGGGCCAACGTCCTGACTTTC. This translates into CSAGETGANVLTF.

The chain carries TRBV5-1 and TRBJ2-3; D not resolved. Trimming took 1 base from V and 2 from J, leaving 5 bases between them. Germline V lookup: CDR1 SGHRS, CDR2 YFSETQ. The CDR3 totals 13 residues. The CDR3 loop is CASSLIDTDTQYF. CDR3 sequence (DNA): TGCGCCAGCAGCTTGATTGACACAGATACGCAGTATTTT.

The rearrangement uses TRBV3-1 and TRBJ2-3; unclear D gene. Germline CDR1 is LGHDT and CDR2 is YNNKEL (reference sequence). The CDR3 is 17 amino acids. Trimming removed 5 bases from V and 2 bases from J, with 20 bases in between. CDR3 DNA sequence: TGTGCCAGCAGCATGCGCCGGGCGGCCTCCCCCACAGATACGCAGTATTTT. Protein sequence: CASSMRRAASPTDTQYF.

The CDR3 region is CASSLRQGGVSYEQYF. The CDR3 coding sequence is TGTGCCAGCTCACTGAGACAGGGTGGAGTCTCCTACGAGCAGTACTTC. J is TRBJ2-7 and V is TRBV18, with 7 bases lining up with TRBD1. The CDR3 extends over 16 amino acids. The V gene's germline CDR1 is KGHSH and CDR2 LQKENI. Trimming removed 4 bases from V and 0 bases from J; junction bases left unmatched: 9.

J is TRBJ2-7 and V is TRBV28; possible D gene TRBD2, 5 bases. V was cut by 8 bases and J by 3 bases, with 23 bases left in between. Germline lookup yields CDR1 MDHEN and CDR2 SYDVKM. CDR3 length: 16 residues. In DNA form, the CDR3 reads TGTGCCAGCGCCAAAATCGAGGGAAACCGATACTACGAGCAGTACTTC. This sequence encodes CASAKIEGNRYYEQYF. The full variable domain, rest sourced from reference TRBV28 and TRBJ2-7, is DVKVTQSSRYLVKRTGEKVFLECVQDMDHENMFWYRQDPGLGLRLIYFSYDVKMKEKGDIPEGYSVSREKKERFSLILESASTNQTSMYLCASAKIEGNRYYEQYFGPGTRLTVT.

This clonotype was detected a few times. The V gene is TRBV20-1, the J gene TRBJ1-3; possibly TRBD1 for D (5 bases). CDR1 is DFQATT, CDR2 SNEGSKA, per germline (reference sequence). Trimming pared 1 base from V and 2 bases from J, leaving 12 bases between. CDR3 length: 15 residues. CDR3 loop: CSARGAGYPGNTIYF. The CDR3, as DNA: TGCAGTGCTAGAGGGGCAGGGTACCCTGGAAACACCATATATTTT.

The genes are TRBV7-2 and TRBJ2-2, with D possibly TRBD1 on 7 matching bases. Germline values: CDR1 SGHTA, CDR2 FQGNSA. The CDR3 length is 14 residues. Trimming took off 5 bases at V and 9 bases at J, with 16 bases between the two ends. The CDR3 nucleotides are TGTGCCAGCAGCACCAGGAGGGGGCTTAGGGAGCTGTTTTTT. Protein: CASSTRRGLRELFF.

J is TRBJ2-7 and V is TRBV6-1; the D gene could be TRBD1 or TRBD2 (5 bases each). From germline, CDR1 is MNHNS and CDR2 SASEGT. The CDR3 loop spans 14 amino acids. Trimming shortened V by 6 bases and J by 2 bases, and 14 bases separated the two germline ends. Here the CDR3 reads CASRTGTGTYEQYF. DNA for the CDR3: TGTGCCAGCAGGACCGGGACGGGAACCTACGAGCAGTACTTC.